Below are 7 T cell receptor beta chains sequenced from a single sample in a study of T-cell reconstitution after alpha-beta-depleted transplantation in children. It was with unique molecular identifiers that the TCRbeta library was prepared. TCRdb analysed the PCR reads with MiXCR anew, one entry per CDR3 protein. The sample yields approximately 520,000 distinct CDR3 sequences, 30% to 35% seen once. This sample comprised PBMCs from the stem cell graft donor, obtained from the stem cell graft. Receptors were obtained from a human donor who donated a stem cell graft to a child with aplastic anemia.

This chain connects TRBV7-6 to TRBJ2-1, with 11 bases identical to TRBD2. CDR1 and CDR2 (germline): SGHVS, FNYEAQ. The CDR3 spans 16 residues. The V segment lost 1 base and the J segment 6 bases; nucleotides outside the gene matches: 5. For the CDR3, the DNA is TGTGCCAGCAGCTTAGAGGGGACTAGCGGCCTCAATGAGCAGTTCTTC. Amino acid sequence: CASSLEGTSGLNEQFF.

The table lists this clonotype with a few counts. V usage is TRBV7-2 and J usage is TRBJ1-2; 8 positions agree with TRBD1. With 1 base clipped from V and 4 bases from J, the junction kept 2 bases outside the gene matches. The CDR3 is 14 residues long. Looked up from germline, CDR1 is SGHTA and CDR2 is FQGNSA. The CDR3 is CASSLVGTGYGYTF. The CDR3 DNA follows: TGTGCCAGCAGCTTAGTCGGGACAGGCTATGGCTACACCTTC.

The genes are TRBV24-1 and TRBJ2-3; D is possibly TRBD1 (6 bases). Trimming cost V 5 bases and J 2 bases, with 7 bases left between them. Germline CDR1 is KGHDR and CDR2 is SFDVKD. The CDR3 is 13 amino acids. In nucleotides, the CDR3 is TGTGCCACCAGTGGGGACACCACAGATACGCAGTATTTT. It is translated as CATSGDTTDTQYF.

This clonotype was counted a few times. The genes are TRBV11-3 and TRBJ2-7, with 7 bases lining up with TRBD1. V gave up 5 bases and J gave up 0 bases; unmatched junction bases: 7. Germline loops: CDR1 SGHNT, CDR2 YENEEA. The CDR3 is 15 residues long. The CDR3 loop is CASSPNGDSSYEQYV. CDR3 DNA: TGTGCCAGCAGCCCCAACGGGGACAGCTCCTACGAGCAGTACGTC.

The genes are TRBV7-6 and TRBJ2-7; D is perhaps TRBD1 (6 bases). In germline, CDR1 is SGHVS, CDR2 FNYEAQ. The CDR3 has 16 residues. Between the trimmed V and J ends, which lost 5 bases and 0 bases, there was a span of 17 bases. The chain's CDR3 is CASSPSSGASSYEQYF. Here the CDR3 DNA reads TGTGCCAGCAGCCCGAGTTCAGGGGCGAGCTCCTACGAGCAGTACTTC. The entire variable domain, with the rest obtained from reference TRBV7-6 and TRBJ2-7, is as follows: GAGVSQSPRYKVTKRGQDVALRCDPISGHVSLYWYRQALGQGPEFLTYFNYEAQQDKSGLPNDRFSAERPEGSISTLTIQRTEQRDSAMYRCASSPSSGASSYEQYFGPGTRLTVT.

This clonotype has a handful of counts. V is TRBV9 and J is TRBJ2-7, with unresolved D. The germline V gene encodes CDR1 SGDLS and CDR2 YYNGEE. Trimming cost V 3 bases and J 5 bases, with 9 bases left between them. This CDR3 has 12 amino acids. The CDR3 protein is CASSALGNEQYF. The CDR3 coding sequence is TGTGCCAGCAGCGCCCTAGGGAACGAGCAGTACTTC.

This chain connects TRBV7-2 to TRBJ2-5; D is possibly TRBD2 (6 bases). The CDR3 spans 15 residues. Germline V lookup: CDR1 SGHTA, CDR2 FQGNSA. Trimming left V 4 bases short and J 2 bases short, with 14 bases between. The CDR3 is CASSSVAGLQETQYF. The CDR3 DNA follows: TGTGCCAGCAGCTCCGTGGCGGGACTTCAAGAGACCCAGTACTTC.